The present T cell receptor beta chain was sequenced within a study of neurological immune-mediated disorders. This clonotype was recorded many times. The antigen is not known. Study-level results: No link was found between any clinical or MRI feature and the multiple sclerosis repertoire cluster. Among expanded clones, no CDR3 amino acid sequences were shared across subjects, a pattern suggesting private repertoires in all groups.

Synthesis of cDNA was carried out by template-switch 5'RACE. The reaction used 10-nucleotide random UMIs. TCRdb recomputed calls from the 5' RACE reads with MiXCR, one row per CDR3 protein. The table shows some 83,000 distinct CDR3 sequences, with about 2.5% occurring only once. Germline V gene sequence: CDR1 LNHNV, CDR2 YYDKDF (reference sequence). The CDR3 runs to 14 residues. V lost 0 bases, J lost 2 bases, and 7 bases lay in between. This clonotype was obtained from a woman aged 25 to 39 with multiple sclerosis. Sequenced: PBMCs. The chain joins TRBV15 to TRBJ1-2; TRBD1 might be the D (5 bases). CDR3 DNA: TGTGCCACCAGCAGAGATTACAGGAACTATGGCTACACCTTC. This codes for CATSRDYRNYGYTF.